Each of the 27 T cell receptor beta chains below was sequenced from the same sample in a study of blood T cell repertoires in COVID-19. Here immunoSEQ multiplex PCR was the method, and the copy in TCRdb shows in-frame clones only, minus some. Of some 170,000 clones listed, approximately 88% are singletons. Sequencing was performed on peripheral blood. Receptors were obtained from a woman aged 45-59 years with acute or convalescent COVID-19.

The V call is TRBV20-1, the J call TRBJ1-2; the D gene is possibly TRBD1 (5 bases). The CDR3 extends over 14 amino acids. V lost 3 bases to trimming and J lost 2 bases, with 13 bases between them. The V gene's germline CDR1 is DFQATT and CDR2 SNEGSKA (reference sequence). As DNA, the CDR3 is TGCAGTGCTAGTAGGGGTAGGGCAAACTATGGCTACACCTTC. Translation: CSASRGRANYGYTF.

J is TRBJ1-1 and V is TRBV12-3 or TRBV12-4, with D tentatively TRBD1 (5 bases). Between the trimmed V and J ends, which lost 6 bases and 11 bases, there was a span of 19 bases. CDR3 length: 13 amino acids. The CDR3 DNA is TGTGCCAGCAGCAGGGACTTATTTGGTGAGGCTTTCTTT. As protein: CASSRDLFGEAFF.

The CDR3 here is CASTKKVLADANTGELFF. The CDR3 nucleotides read TGTGCCAGTACCAAGAAAGTACTAGCGGACGCGAACACCGGGGAGCTGTTTTTT. The chain joins TRBV19 to TRBJ2-2; 8 bases are a match to TRBD2. CDR3 length equals 18 residues. V was clipped by 7 bases and J by 0 bases; unmatched bases: 13. The V gene's germline CDR1 is LNHDA and CDR2 SQIVND (reference sequence).

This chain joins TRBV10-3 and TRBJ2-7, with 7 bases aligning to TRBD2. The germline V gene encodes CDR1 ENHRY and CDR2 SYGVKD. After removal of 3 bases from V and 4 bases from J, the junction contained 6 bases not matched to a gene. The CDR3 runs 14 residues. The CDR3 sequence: CAISDGPGGYEQYF. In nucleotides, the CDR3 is TGTGCCATCAGTGATGGGCCGGGGGGATACGAGCAGTACTTC.

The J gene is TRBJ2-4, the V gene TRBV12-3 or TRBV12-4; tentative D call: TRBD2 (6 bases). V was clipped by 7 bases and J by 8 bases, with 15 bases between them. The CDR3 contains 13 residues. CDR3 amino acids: CASTPRWGDIQYF. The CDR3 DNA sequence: TGTGCCAGCACCCCGAGGTGGGGGGACATTCAGTACTTC.

In DNA, the CDR3 is TGTGCCAGCAGCCCGCGGTTGGGCGGGGAGCTGTTTTTT. It specifies CASSPRLGGELFF. V gene TRBV7-9 combines with J gene TRBJ2-2; no definite D call. This CDR3 has 13 amino acids. V lost 5 bases, J lost 7 bases, and 11 bases lay in between. Per germline, CDR1 SEHNR and CDR2 FQNEAQ (reference sequence). The variable domain in full, with the rest retrieved from reference TRBV7-9 and TRBJ2-2, is DTGVSQNPRHKITKRGQNVTFRCDPISEHNRLYWYRQTLGQGPEFLTYFQNEAQLEKSRLLSDRFSAERPKGSFSTLEIQRTEQGDSAMYLCASSPRLGGELFFGEGSRLTVL.

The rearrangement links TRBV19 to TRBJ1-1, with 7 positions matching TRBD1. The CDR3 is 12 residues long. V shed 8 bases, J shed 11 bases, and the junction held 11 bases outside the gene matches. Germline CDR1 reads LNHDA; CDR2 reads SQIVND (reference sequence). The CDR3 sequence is CASLQGYMGAFF. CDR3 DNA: TGTGCCAGTCTACAGGGGTATATGGGGGCTTTCTTT.

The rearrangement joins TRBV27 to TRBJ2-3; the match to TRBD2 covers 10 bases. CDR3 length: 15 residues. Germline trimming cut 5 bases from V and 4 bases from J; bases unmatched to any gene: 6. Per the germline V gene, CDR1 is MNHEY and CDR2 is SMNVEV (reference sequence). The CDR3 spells CASSPYSGRSDTQYF. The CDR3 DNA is TGTGCCAGCAGTCCCTATAGCGGGAGGTCAGATACGCAGTATTTT.

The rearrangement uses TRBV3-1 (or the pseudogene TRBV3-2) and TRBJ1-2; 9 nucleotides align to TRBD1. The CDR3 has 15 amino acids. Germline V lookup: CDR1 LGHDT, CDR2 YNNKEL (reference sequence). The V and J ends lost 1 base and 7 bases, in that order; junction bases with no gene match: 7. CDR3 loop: CASSQAGQGTGGYTF. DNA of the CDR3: TGTGCCAGCAGCCAAGCGGGACAGGGTACAGGTGGCTACACCTTC.

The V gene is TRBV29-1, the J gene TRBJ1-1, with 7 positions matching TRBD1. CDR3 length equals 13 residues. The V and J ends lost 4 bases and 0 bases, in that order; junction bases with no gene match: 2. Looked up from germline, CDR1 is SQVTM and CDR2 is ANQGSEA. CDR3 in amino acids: CSVGGQLNTEAFF. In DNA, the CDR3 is TGCAGCGTTGGGGGACAGTTGAACACTGAAGCTTTCTTT. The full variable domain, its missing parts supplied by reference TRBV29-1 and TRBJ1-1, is SAVISQKPSRDICQRGTSLTIQCQVDSQVTMMFWYRQQPGQSLTLIATANQGSEATYESGFVIDKFPISRPNLTFSTLTVSNMSPEDSSIYLCSVGGQLNTEAFFGQGTRLTVV.

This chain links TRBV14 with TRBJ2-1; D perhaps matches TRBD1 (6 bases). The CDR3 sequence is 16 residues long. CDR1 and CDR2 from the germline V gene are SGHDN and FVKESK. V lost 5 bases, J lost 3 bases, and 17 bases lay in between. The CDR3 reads CASSDPSRGNYNEQFF. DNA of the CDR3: TGTGCCAGCAGCGATCCCAGCAGGGGTAACTACAATGAGCAGTTCTTC.

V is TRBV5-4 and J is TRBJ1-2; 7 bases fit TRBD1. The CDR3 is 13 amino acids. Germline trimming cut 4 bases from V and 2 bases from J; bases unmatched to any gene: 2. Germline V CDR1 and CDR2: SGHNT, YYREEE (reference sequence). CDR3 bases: TGTGCCAGCAGCCCCAGGGGGAACTATGGCTACACCTTC. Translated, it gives CASSPRGNYGYTF.

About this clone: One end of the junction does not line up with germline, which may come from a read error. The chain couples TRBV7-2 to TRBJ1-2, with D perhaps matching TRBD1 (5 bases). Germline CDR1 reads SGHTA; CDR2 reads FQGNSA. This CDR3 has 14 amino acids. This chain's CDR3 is CASILGRGLYGYTF. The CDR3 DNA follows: TGTGCCAGCATCTTAGGGAGGGGCCTCTATGGCTACACCTTC.

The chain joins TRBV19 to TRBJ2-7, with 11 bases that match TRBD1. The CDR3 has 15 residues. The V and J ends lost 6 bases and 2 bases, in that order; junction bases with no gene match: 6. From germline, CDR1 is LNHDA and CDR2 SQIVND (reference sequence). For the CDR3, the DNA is TGTGCCAGTAGCTACGTGGGACAGGGGGCCTACGAGCAGTACTTC. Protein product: CASSYVGQGAYEQYF.

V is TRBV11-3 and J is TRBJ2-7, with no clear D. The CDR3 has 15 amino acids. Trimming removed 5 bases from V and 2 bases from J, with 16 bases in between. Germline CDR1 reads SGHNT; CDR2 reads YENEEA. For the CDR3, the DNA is TGTGCCAGCAGCCATAATCGCCAGTTGACCTACGAGCAGTACTTC. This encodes CASSHNRQLTYEQYF.

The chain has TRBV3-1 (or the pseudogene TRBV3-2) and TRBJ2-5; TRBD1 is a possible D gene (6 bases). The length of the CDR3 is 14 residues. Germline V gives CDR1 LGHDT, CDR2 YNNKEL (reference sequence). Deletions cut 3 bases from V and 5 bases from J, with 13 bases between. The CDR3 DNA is TGTGCCAGCAGCCACAACAGGGCGGTGGAGACCCAGTACTTC. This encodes CASSHNRAVETQYF.

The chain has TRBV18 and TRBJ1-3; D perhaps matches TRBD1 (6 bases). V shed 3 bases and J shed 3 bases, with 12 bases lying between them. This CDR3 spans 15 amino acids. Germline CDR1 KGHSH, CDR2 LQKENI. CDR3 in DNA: TGTGCCAGCTCACCGTCAGGGGCAAATGGAAACACCATATATTTT. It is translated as CASSPSGANGNTIYF.

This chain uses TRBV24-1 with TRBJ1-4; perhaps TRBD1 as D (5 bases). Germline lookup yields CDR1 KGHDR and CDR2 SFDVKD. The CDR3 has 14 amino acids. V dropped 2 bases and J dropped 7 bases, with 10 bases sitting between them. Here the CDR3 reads CATSDSGGGEKLFF. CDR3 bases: TGTGCCACCAGTGATTCTGGGGGAGGTGAAAAACTGTTTTTT.

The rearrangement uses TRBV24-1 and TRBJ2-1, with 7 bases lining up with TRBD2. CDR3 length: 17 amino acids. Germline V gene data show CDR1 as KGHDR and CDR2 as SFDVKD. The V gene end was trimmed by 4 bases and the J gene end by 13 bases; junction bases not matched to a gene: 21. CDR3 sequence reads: CATSDGRKGSSGTPQFF. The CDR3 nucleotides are TGTGCCACCAGTGACGGCAGGAAGGGGTCTAGCGGTACCCCCCAGTTCTTC.

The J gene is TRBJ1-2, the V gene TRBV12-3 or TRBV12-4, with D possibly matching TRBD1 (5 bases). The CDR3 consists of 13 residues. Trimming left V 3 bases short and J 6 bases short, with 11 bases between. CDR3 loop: CASSFRVSDGYTF. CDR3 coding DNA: TGTGCCAGCAGTTTCAGGGTATCGGATGGCTACACCTTC.

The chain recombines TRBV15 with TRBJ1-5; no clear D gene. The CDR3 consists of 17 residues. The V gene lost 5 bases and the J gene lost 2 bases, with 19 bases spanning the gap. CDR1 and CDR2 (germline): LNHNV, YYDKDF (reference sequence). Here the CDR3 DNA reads TGTGCCACCAGCCCACGAGAGGGCCTCGGTGGCAATCAGCCCCAGCATTTT. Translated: CATSPREGLGGNQPQHF.

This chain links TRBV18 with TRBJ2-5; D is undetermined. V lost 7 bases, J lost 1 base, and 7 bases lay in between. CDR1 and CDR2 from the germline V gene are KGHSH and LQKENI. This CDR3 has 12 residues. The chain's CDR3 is CASLESQETQYF. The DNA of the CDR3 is TGTGCCAGCTTGGAGTCCCAAGAGACCCAGTACTTC. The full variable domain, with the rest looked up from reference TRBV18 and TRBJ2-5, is NAGVMQNPRHLVRRRGQEARLRCSPMKGHSHVYWYRQLPEEGLKFMVYLQKENIIDESGMPKERFSAEFPKEGPSILRIQQVVRGDSAAYFCASLESQETQYFGPGTRLLVL.

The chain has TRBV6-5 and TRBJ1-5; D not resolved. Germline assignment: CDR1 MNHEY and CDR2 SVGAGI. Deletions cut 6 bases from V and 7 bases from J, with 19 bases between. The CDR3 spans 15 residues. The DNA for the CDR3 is TGTGCCAGCAGCCAACAAGCGGATTTCGGCCAGCCCCAGCATTTT. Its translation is CASSQQADFGQPQHF.

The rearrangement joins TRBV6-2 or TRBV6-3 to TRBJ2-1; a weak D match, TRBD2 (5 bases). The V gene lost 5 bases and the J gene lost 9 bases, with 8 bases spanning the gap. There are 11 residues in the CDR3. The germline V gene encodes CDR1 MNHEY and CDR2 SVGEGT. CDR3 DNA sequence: TGTGCCAGCAGTACTAGGCTTGAGCAGTTCTTC. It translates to CASSTRLEQFF.

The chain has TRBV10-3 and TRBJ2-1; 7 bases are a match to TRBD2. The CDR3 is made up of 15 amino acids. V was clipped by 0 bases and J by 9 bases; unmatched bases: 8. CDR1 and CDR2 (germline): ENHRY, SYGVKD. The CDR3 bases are TGTGCCATCAGTGAGTCTGGACTAGATGCGGGTGAGCAGTTCTTC. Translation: CAISESGLDAGEQFF.

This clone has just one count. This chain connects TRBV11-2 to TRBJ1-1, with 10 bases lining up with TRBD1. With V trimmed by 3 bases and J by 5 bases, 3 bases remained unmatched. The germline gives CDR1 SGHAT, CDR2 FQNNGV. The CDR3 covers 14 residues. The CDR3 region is CASSLTGGGTEAFF. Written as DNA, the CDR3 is TGTGCCAGCAGCTTGACAGGGGGCGGAACTGAAGCTTTCTTT.

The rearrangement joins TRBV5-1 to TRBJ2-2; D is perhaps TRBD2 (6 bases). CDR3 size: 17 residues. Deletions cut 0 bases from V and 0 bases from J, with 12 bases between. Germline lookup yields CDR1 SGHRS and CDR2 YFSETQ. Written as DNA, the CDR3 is TGCGCCAGCAGCTTGGCCGCCGGGGGAGCGAACACCGGGGAGCTGTTTTTT. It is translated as CASSLAAGGANTGELFF.